The clone carrying this TCR beta chain was counted a single time. No antigen is known for it. The CDR3 extends over 14 amino acids. Germline V lookup: CDR1 MDHEN, CDR2 SYDVKM. With 6 bases clipped from V and 6 bases from J, the junction kept 5 bases outside the gene matches. Assay used: immunoSEQ multiplex PCR; TCRdb lists only in-frame clones, some missing. Found here are around 50,000 clones, 60% to 80% of them singletons; the top ten hold approximately 0.98%. The data belong to a study of memory CD4+ T cells and cytomegalovirus serostatus. Findings and limits, study-wide: Each of 60 to 80 CMV-associated TCRbeta sequences occurred in one to five individuals.

Single viable CD3+CD4+CD8-CD45RO+ cells were sorted as the memory CD4+ T cells. Serostatus was set by detecting CMV pp150, pp28, p38, p52 IgG. The TCR was taken from an adult in good health and CMV-seronegative. The sample was memory CD4+ T cells from blood. The rearrangement uses TRBV28 and TRBJ1-4; 9 bases align to TRBD1. CDR3 sequence: CASRGTGKDEKLFF. CDR3 nucleotides: TGTGCCAGCAGGGGGACAGGGAAAGATGAAAAACTGTTTTTT.